Listed here are 15 T cell receptor beta chains from one sample, sequenced in a study of T cell responses to AZD1222 COVID-19 vaccine. The protocol was immunoSEQ multiplex PCR, while the TCRdb copy is restricted to in-frame clones and leaves out a portion. Of 95,000 to 130,000 clones detected, more than 85% appear once; the ten largest clones hold approximately 3.1%. The input for sequencing was peripheral blood, taken on day 0 of AZD1222 vaccination. Receptors were obtained from an adult in good health.

This chain links TRBV6-5 with TRBJ1-2; D unclear. The germline CDR1 and CDR2 sequences are MNHEY and SVGAGI. V dropped 7 bases and J dropped 3 bases, with 12 bases sitting between them. CDR3 length: 13 residues. The chain's CDR3 is CASISRTDYGYTF. The CDR3 DNA is TGTGCCAGCATTTCCCGGACGGACTATGGCTACACCTTC.

The V gene is TRBV5-8, the J gene TRBJ1-3, with D hard to call. The CDR3 is 15 residues long. Germline V gives CDR1 SGHTS, CDR2 YDEGEE. Trimming pared 0 bases from V and 1 base from J, leaving 8 bases between. This CDR3 reads CASSLVPQSGNTIYF. Here the CDR3 DNA reads TGTGCCAGCAGCTTGGTCCCACAGTCTGGAAACACCATATATTTT. The variable domain in full, completed from reference TRBV5-8 and TRBJ1-3, reads EAGVTQSPTHLIKTRGQQATLRCSPISGHTSVYWYQQALGLGLQFLLWYDEGEERNRGNFPPRFSGRQFPNYSSELNVNALELEDSALYLCASSLVPQSGNTIYFGEGSWLTVV.

The chain links TRBV5-1 to TRBJ2-7, with TRBD1 identical over 11 bases. Germline V gives CDR1 SGHRS, CDR2 YFSETQ. The J segment lost 6 bases and the V segment lost 0 bases, leaving 8 bases of the junction unmatched. The length of the CDR3 is 16 residues. CDR3 sequence (DNA): TGCGCCAGCAGCTTGGGGTGGACAGGGGGCGAAGCCGAGCAGTACTTC. Translation gives CASSLGWTGGEAEQYF.

The chain uses TRBV28 and TRBJ2-5; D is possibly TRBD2 (6 bases). Trimming removed 3 bases at V and 5 bases at J, with 16 bases between. The CDR3 covers 15 residues. Per the germline V gene, CDR1 is MDHEN and CDR2 is SYDVKM. CDR3 protein: CASSFPGPAGETQYF. The DNA for the CDR3 is TGTGCCAGCAGTTTCCCGGGACCCGCGGGGGAGACCCAGTACTTC.

The genes are TRBV5-1 and TRBJ2-7, with a weak D call TRBD2 (6 bases). Germline CDR1 SGHRS, CDR2 YFSETQ. CDR3 length: 14 residues. Trimming pared 4 bases from V and 5 bases from J, leaving 16 bases between. The CDR3 DNA reads as TGCGCCAGCAGCCGGTCGGGAGTATTCGACGAGCAGTACTTC. Its protein product is CASSRSGVFDEQYF.

The rearrangement joins TRBV7-8 to TRBJ2-7, with D possibly being TRBD2 (5 bases). V was cut by 3 bases and J by 0 bases, with 9 bases left in between. CDR3 length: 14 amino acids. The V gene's germline CDR1 is SGHVS and CDR2 FQNEAQ. CDR3 DNA sequence: TGTGCCAGCAGCTTTGCGGGCCCCTCCTACGAGCAGTACTTC. Its translation is CASSFAGPSYEQYF.

This chain joins TRBV28 and TRBJ1-6, with D possibly being TRBD1 (6 bases). Germline loops: CDR1 MDHEN, CDR2 SYDVKM. Trimming shortened V by 5 bases and J by 9 bases, and 17 bases separated the two germline ends. This CDR3 has 15 residues. CDR3 in DNA: TGTGCCAGCAGTCCCAATATACAGGGTAGTTCACCCCTCCACTTT. Protein: CASSPNIQGSSPLHF.

The V gene is TRBV28, the J gene TRBJ2-1, with 11 nucleotides matching TRBD2. This CDR3 region has 15 residues. J gave up 12 bases and V 9 bases, and 16 bases lay outside the gene matches. The V gene's germline CDR1 is MDHEN and CDR2 SYDVKM. CDR3 protein: CASRPTGLAGGGQFF. CDR3 in DNA: TGTGCCAGTCGTCCAACAGGGCTAGCGGGAGGAGGGCAGTTCTTC.

V usage is TRBV19 and J usage is TRBJ2-6, with 7 bases matching TRBD2. Per the germline V gene, CDR1 is LNHDA and CDR2 is SQIVND (reference sequence). With 3 bases clipped from V and 0 bases from J, the junction kept 11 bases outside the gene matches. The CDR3 runs to 19 residues. The CDR3 reads CASSMGGEATFSGANVLTF. As DNA, the CDR3 is TGTGCCAGTAGTATGGGAGGGGAAGCGACCTTCTCTGGGGCCAACGTCCTGACTTTC. Full variable domain (rest looked up from reference TRBV19 and TRBJ2-6): DGGITQSPKYLFRKEGQNVTLSCEQNLNHDAMYWYRQDPGQGLRLIYYSQIVNDFQKGDIAEGYSVSREKKESFPLTVTSAQKNPTAFYLCASSMGGEATFSGANVLTFGAGSRLTVL.

The rearrangement links TRBV12-1 to TRBJ2-1; the D call TRBD2 from the table was never checked on the DNA. TRBV12-1 corresponds to a pseudogene. The CDR3 has 18 amino acids. CDR3 coding DNA: TGTGCCAGCAGCCCCGAAAACTGGGAGCGGGAGGTCTACAATGAGCAGTTCTTC. This translates into CASSPENWEREVYNEQFF.

The chain recombines TRBV7-2 with TRBJ2-3; 12 bases line up with TRBD2. The ends lost 0 bases at V and 6 bases at J; junction bases unmatched: 7. From germline, CDR1 is SGHTA and CDR2 FQGNSA. The CDR3 is made up of 17 amino acids. The CDR3 DNA sequence: TGTGCCAGCAGCTTAGCCCTAGCGGGAGGGAGGGGTGATACGCAGTATTTT. Translation gives CASSLALAGGRGDTQYF.

This sequence joins TRBV27 and TRBJ1-5; D is undetermined. Deletions cut 7 bases from V and 0 bases from J, with 10 bases between. The CDR3 loop spans 14 amino acids. Germline V gene sequence: CDR1 MNHEY, CDR2 SMNVEV (reference sequence). The CDR3 nucleotides read TGTGCCAGCATGCAAATAAGTAGCAATCAGCCCCAGCATTTT. Residues: CASMQISSNQPQHF.

V usage is TRBV27 and J usage is TRBJ2-7, with a tentative D call TRBD2 (6 bases). Trimming cost V 6 bases and J 9 bases, with 24 bases left between them. Germline V gene sequence: CDR1 MNHEY, CDR2 SMNVEV (reference sequence). CDR3 size: 15 residues. The CDR3: CASSRSGTGSHPQYF. The CDR3, as DNA: TGTGCCAGCAGCCGCTCCGGGACTGGCTCCCACCCGCAGTACTTC.

The rearrangement uses TRBV29-1 and TRBJ2-7, with 10 bases aligning to TRBD1. The V gene end was trimmed by 1 base and the J gene end by 6 bases; junction bases not matched to a gene: 3. The germline CDR1 and CDR2 sequences are SQVTM and ANQGSEA. The CDR3 loop spans 13 amino acids. The CDR3 region is CSVEGDRGPEQYF. The CDR3 DNA reads TGCAGCGTTGAAGGGGACAGGGGTCCCGAGCAGTACTTC.

J is TRBJ1-2 and V is TRBV10-2; 7 bases line up with TRBD1. V lost 6 bases, J lost 8 bases, and 9 bases stayed unmatched. The CDR3 loop spans 13 amino acids. CDR1 is WSHSY, CDR2 SAAADI, per germline. The CDR3, as DNA: TGCGCCAGCAGCAGGACAGGCCCGCCGGGCTACACCTTC. Its translation: CASSRTGPPGYTF.